The T cell receptor beta chain described here comes from a study of patients and donors after allogeneic stem cell transplantation. V was trimmed by 1 base and J by 0 bases, leaving 9 bases between them. CDR1 is SQVTM, CDR2 ANQGSEA, per germline. The CDR3 consists of 15 residues. This clonotype was counted only a few times. TCRdb ran MiXCR on the RT-PCR reads and lists one entry per CDR3 protein. The repertoire holds more than 850,000 distinct CDR3 sequences, with about a sixth as singletons. This chain uses TRBV29-1 with TRBJ2-2; D might be TRBD2 (5 bases). The sequence was obtained from a human donor who was either an allogeneic HSCT recipient or a stem cell or donor lymphocyte infusion donor (not recorded which). It is not recorded whose cells these are; they may come from a transplant donor. The material sequenced was blood, either unsorted or a sorted T cell fraction (not recorded which). The CDR3 here is CSVEGENANTGELFF. CDR3 coding DNA: TGCAGCGTTGAAGGGGAGAATGCGAACACCGGGGAGCTGTTTTTT.